This TCR beta chain was found in a study of blood T cell repertoires in COVID-19. The CDR3 length is 12 residues. CDR1 is MNHEY and CDR2 is SMNVEV in the germline V gene (reference sequence). Trimming stripped 6 bases from V and 4 bases from J, with 9 bases between. The table came from immunoSEQ multiplex PCR; TCRdb's copy has only in-frame clones and leaves some out. The sample contains about 140,000 clones, over 70% of which appear only once. Participants came from about 23 US areas, aged about 18 to 89 years. This TCR was sampled from a man aged 45-65 years in a cohort exposed to, infected with or recovered from COVID-19 (not recorded which). This sequence joins TRBV27 and TRBJ1-2; D is ambiguous. The specimen sequenced was PBMCs or T cells enriched from blood (not recorded which). CDR3 nucleotide sequence: TGTGCCAGCAGGACGGGTACCTATGGCTACACCTTC. Its translation: CASRTGTYGYTF.